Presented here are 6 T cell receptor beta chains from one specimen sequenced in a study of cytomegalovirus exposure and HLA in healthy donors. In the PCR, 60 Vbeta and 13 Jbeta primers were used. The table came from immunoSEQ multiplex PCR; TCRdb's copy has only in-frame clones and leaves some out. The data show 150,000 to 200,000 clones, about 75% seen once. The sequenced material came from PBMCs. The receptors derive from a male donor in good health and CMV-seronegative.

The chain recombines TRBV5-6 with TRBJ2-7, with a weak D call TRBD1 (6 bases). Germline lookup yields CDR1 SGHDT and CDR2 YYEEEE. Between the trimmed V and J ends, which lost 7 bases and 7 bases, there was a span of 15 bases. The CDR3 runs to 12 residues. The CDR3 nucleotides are TGTGCCAGCGCCGCACTCGACAGGGAGCAGTACTTC. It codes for CASAALDREQYF.

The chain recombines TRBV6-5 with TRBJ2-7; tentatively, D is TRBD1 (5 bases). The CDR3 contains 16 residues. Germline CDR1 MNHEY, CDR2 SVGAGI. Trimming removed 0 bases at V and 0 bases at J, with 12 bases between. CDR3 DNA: TGTGCCAGCAGTTACTCGACCCCGACAGCCTCCTACGAGCAGTACTTC. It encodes CASSYSTPTASYEQYF.

The CDR3, as DNA: TGTGCCAGCAGCCGACTTAGCACAGATACGCAGTATTTT. Its translation: CASSRLSTDTQYF. The genes are TRBV14 and TRBJ2-3; D remains unclear. The germline V gene encodes CDR1 SGHDN and CDR2 FVKESK. The CDR3 is 13 amino acids. Trimming removed 4 bases at V and 0 bases at J, with 5 bases between.

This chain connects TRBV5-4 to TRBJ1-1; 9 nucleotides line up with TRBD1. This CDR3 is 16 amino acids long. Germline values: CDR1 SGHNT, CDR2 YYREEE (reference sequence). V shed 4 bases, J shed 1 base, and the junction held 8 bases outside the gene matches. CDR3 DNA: TGTGCCAGCAGCCCCGGGACAGGGATGGCGAACACTGAAGCTTTCTTT. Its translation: CASSPGTGMANTEAFF.

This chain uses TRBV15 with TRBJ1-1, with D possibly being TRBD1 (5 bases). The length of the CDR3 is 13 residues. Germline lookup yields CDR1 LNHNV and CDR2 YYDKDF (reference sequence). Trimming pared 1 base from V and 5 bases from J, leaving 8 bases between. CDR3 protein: CATSRVGRTEAFF. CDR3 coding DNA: TGTGCCACCAGCAGAGTGGGGCGTACTGAAGCTTTCTTT.

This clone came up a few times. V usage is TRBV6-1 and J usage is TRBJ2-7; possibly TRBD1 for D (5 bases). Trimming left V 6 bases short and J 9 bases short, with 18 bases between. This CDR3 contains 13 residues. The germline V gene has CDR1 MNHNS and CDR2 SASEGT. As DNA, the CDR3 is TGTGCCAGCAGACAGGAAAGAGGCCTTGGGCAGTACTTC. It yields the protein CASRQERGLGQYF.